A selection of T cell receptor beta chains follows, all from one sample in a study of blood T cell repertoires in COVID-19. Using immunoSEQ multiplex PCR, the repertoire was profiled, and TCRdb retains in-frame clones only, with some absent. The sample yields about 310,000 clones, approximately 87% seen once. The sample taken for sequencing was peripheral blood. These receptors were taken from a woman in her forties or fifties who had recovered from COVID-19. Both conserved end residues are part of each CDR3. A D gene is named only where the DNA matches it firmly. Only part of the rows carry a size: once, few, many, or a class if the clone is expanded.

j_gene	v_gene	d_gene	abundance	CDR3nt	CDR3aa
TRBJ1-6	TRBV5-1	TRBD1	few	TGCGCCAGCAGCCCACATCCAGGGGGCCCTGATTCACCCCTCCACTTT	CASSPHPGGPDSPLHF
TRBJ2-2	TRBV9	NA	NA	TGTGCCAGCAGCGTAGTCGGGGGGAACACCGGGGAGCTGTTTTTT	CASSVVGGNTGELFF
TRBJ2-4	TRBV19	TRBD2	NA	TGTGCCAGTAGTATAGGCGGGGGACTGACCAAAAACATTCAGTACTTC	CASSIGGGLTKNIQYF
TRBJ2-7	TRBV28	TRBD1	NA	TGTGCCAGCAGGGGACAGGGGTACGAGCAGTACTTC	CASRGQGYEQYF
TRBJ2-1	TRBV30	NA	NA	TGTGCCTGGAGTGTATATTCCAGCGGCGAGCAGTTCTTC	CAWSVYSSGEQFF
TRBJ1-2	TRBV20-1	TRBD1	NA	TGCAGCCAAAGACAGGGAGGAGGCTACACCTTC	CSQRQGGGYTF
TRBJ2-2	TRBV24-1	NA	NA	TGTGCCACCAGTGATTTGCCAGGCCAGGGGCGAAAAATGAACACCGGGGAGCTGTTTTTT	CATSDLPGQGRKMNTGELFF
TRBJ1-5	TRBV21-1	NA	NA	NA	CASSKVVGQGSQPQHF
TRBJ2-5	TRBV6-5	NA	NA	TGTGCCAGCAGTTACTCGAGACGGCTAGTAGAGACCCAGTACTTC	CASSYSRRLVETQYF
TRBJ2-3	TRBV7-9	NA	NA	TGTGCCAGCAGCTCCCCAGGGCGTGGGATAGAGCGCACAGATACGCAGTATTTT	CASSSPGRGIERTDTQYF
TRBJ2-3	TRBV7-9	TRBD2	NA	TGTGCCAGCAGCGCAGGACTAGCGGGTGGCTGGGATACGCAGTATTTT	CASSAGLAGGWDTQYF
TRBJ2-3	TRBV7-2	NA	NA	TGTGCCAGCAGCTTTTCACAGAGCACAGATACGCAGTATTTT	CASSFSQSTDTQYF
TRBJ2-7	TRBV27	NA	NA	TGTGCCAGCCCTCTCTCCTACGAGCAGTACTTC	CASPLSYEQYF
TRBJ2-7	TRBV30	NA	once	TGTGCCTGGAGTGAGGTTTGGAGCCTGACTACCTACGAGCAGTACTTC	CAWSEVWSLTTYEQYF
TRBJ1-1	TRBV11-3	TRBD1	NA	TGTGCCAGCAGCTTGGGACAGGGAGTTGAAGCTTTCTTT	CASSLGQGVEAFF
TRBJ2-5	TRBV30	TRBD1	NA	TGTGCCTGGAGTTTTGGGACAGACCAAGAGACCCAGTACTTC	CAWSFGTDQETQYF
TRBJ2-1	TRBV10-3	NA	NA	TGTGCCATCAGTGGTGCGGGCCGAATAGAATACAATGAGCAGTTCTTC	CAISGAGRIEYNEQFF
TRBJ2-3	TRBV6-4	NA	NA	TGTGCCAGCAGTCCGTCCCTCTTGGATACGCAGTATTTT	CASSPSLLDTQYF
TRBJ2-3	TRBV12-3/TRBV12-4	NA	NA	TGTGCCAGCATAGCGGAGAACACAGATACGCAGTATTTT	CASIAENTDTQYF
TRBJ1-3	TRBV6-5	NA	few	TGTGCCAGCAGTTACGGAGTGAGCTCTGGAAACACCATATATTTT	CASSYGVSSGNTIYF
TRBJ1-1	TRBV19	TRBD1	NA	TGTGCCAGTAGTTATCATATACAGGGGGACTACGCTTTCTTT	CASSYHIQGDYAFF
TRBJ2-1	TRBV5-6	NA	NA	TGTGCCAGCAGCTTGGTCGGGACACAAGAGCAGTTCTTC	CASSLVGTQEQFF
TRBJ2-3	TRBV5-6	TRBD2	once	TGTGCCAGCAGCTTGGGACTAGCGACTAGCACAGATACGCAGTATTTT	CASSLGLATSTDTQYF
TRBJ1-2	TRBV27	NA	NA	TGTGCCAGCAGTCCACAGGCAGGGTACTATGGCTACACCTTC	CASSPQAGYYGYTF
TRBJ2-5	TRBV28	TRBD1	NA	TGTGCCAGCAACCCTCCTCGCGGGACAGGCCAAGAGACCCAGTACTTC	CASNPPRGTGQETQYF
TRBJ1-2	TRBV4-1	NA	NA	TGCGCCAGCAGCCAAGCACTCGGGGGCTACACCTTC	CASSQALGGYTF
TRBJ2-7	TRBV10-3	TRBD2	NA	TGTGCCATCAGTCTGACTAGCGGGTCCTACGAGCAGTACTTC	CAISLTSGSYEQYF
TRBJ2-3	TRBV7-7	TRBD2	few	TGTGCTAGCAGCTTACTAGCGGGAGGGTCGGCAGATACGCAGTATTTT	CASSLLAGGSADTQYF
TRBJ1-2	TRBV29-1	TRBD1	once	TGCAGCGTTGAAAAGACAGGGATCTATGGCTACACCTTC	CSVEKTGIYGYTF
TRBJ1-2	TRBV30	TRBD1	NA	TGTGCCTGGTCAGGGACAGGGGGCTTTGGCTACACCTTC	CAWSGTGGFGYTF
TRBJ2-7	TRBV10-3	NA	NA	TGTGCCATCAGTGACGCAGGAGGGACGGACTACGAGCAGTACTTC	CAISDAGGTDYEQYF
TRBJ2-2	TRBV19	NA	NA	TGTGCCAGTAGTACCTGGACGGGGGTGGGCGGGGAGCTGTTTTTT	CASSTWTGVGGELFF
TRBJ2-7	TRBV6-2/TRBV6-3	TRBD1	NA	TGTGCCAGCAGTCCATGGGACAGCCTAACCTACGAGCAGTACTTC	CASSPWDSLTYEQYF
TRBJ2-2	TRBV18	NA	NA	TGTGCCAGCTCACCACCGGTCGGGGGGAACACCGGGGAGCTGTTTTTT	CASSPPVGGNTGELFF
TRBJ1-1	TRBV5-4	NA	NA	TGTGCCAGCAGCTTGACTGTCACTCCGAACACTGAAGCTTTCTTT	CASSLTVTPNTEAFF
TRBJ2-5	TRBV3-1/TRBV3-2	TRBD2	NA	TGTGCCAGCAGCCAAGAGTCACTAGCGGGAGTCCATTCATACTTC	CASSQESLAGVHSYF
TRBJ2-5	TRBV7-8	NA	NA	TGTGCCAGCAGCTTTTACACACTTTATGGGGGGGAGACCCAGTACTTC	CASSFYTLYGGETQYF
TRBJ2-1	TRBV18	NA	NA	TGTGCCAGCTCACCCTTGGGGGGAGCCGGGAATGAGCAGTTCTTC	CASSPLGGAGNEQFF
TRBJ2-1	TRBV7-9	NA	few	TGTGCCAGCAGCTTAGTTACGGTTTACAATGAGCAGTTCTTC	CASSLVTVYNEQFF
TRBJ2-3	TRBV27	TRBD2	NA	TGTGCCAGCAGTTTGGGGCTAGCGGGAGGGGGTAGCACAGATACGCAGTATTTT	CASSLGLAGGGSTDTQYF
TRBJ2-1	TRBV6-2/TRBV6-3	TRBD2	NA	TGTGCCAGCAGTTTTAAACTAGCGGGGGGCGTGATCTTCTTC	CASSFKLAGGVIFF
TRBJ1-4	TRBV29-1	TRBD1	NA	TGCAGCGTAATCCGTTCGAGAGACAGGGGAAAACTGTTTTTT	CSVIRSRDRGKLFF
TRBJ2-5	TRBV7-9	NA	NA	TGTGCCAGCAGCTTGCTTGGAACCGGGAAAGAGACCCAGTACTTC	CASSLLGTGKETQYF
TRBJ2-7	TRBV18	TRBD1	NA	TGTGCCAGCTCGAGGGGACAGGGGGAAGGCGAGCAGTACTTC	CASSRGQGEGEQYF
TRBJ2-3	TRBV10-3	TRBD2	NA	TGTGCCATCAGTACTGTAGCGGGAGGGGCAGATACGCAGTATTTT	CAISTVAGGADTQYF
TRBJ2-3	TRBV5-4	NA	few	TGTGCCAGCAGCCTTGAACCGCGGGCCGGCACAGATACGCAGTATTTT	CASSLEPRAGTDTQYF
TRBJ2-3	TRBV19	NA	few	TGTGCCAGTAGTATAGATCTATTCAGAGAGACAGGGAGGCGCACAGATACGCAGTATTTT	CASSIDLFRETGRRTDTQYF
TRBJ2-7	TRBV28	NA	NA	TGTGCCAGCAGTTCCCTCTACGAGCAGTACTTC	CASSSLYEQYF
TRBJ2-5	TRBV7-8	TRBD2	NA	TGTGCCAGCAGCCGGGGGAGGGCCTCGCGGGAGACCCAGTACTTC	CASSRGRASRETQYF
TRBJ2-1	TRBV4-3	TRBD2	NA	TGCGCCAGCAGCCAAGCCCGCAGCGGGAGCTTCTACAATGAGCAGTTCTTC	CASSQARSGSFYNEQFF
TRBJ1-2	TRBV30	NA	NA	TGTGCCTGGGTGAGGCAGGGAGGTTTGCTCTATGGCTACACCTTC	CAWVRQGGLLYGYTF
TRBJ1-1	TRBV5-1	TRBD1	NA	TGCGCCAGCAGCTGGGGGGACAGAATGAACACTGAAGCTTTCTTT	CASSWGDRMNTEAFF
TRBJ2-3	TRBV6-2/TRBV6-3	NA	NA	TGTGCCACCAACCCAGGGGCAGATACGCAGTATTTT	CATNPGADTQYF
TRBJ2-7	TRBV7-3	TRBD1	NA	TGTGCCAGCAGCTTATCCCCCGGGACAGGGAGCCACGAGCAGTACTTC	CASSLSPGTGSHEQYF
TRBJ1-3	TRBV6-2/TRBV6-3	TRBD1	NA	TGTGCCAGCAGCGCGGACAGGGGGCGGCGTGGAAACACCATATATTTT	CASSADRGRRGNTIYF
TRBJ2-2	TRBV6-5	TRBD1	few	TGTGCCAGCAGTCGGGACAGGGTCGGCACCGGGGAGCTGTTTTTT	CASSRDRVGTGELFF
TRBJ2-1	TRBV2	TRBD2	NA	TGTGCCAGCAGTGAATACGGGCTAGCGGGAGTCGATGAGCAGTTCTTC	CASSEYGLAGVDEQFF